Described below is a single TCR beta chain sequence and its context. The V gene lost 4 bases and the J gene lost 6 bases, with 16 bases spanning the gap. Germline V gene sequence: CDR1 SQVTM, CDR2 ANQGSEA. This CDR3 contains 13 residues. The sample originates from a study of cytomegalovirus exposure and HLA in healthy donors. The PCR had 60 Vbeta and 13 Jbeta primers. This table comes from immunoSEQ multiplex PCR, and its TCRdb copy is limited to in-frame clones, with some not included. This sample carries about 150,000 clones, 74% of them seen once, and the ten largest clones take approximately 2.1%.

Specimen: PBMCs. The chain combines TRBV29-1 with TRBJ2-7; TRBD1 might be the D (6 bases). The sequence came from a man aged 30 to 45 in good health and CMV-seronegative. CDR3 sequence: CSVVTAQGGEQYF. The DNA for the CDR3 is TGCAGCGTTGTGACCGCACAGGGCGGCGAGCAGTACTTC.